These T cell receptor beta chains were read from a single sample in a study of identical twins. In TCRdb, the 5' RACE reads were re-called with MiXCR into one record per CDR3 protein. Among about 530,000 distinct CDR3 sequences listed, about a fifth were seen once. These sequences were also reported in another study, on yellow fever vaccine responses in identical twins.

Sequenced: CD4+ T cells sorted from blood. The receptors shown here come from a woman between 18 and 30 years old in good health. The CDR3 runs from the conserved cysteine through the conserved F or W. The D gene is left open where the match is weak. Clone size is stated in some rows and not others, as once, few, many or a class when expanded.

D gene: TRBD2
V gene: TRBV7-6
clone size: NA
J gene: TRBJ2-1
CDR3 length: 15
CDR3 DNA: TGTGCCAGCAGCTTCCTTAGCGGGGGCAAGGGTGAGCAGTTCTTC
CDR3 protein: CASSFLSGGKGEQFF

D gene: NA
V gene: TRBV2
clone size: few
J gene: TRBJ2-2
CDR3 length: 12
CDR3 DNA: TGTGCCAGCAGTGAGAGACAGTGGGAGCTGTTTTTT
CDR3 protein: CASSERQWELFF

D gene: NA
V gene: TRBV3-1
clone size: few
J gene: TRBJ2-7
CDR3 length: 14
CDR3 DNA: TGTGCCAGCAGCCTGTCGTGGGGAACCTACGAGCAGTACTTC
CDR3 protein: CASSLSWGTYEQYF

D gene: TRBD2
V gene: TRBV4-1
clone size: NA
J gene: TRBJ2-3
CDR3 length: 18
CDR3 DNA: TGCGCCAGCAGCCCGGGACTAGCGGGGTCAACTAGCACAGATACGCAGTATTTT
CDR3 protein: CASSPGLAGSTSTDTQYF

D gene: TRBD2
V gene: TRBV29-1
clone size: NA
J gene: TRBJ2-3
CDR3 length: 15
CDR3 DNA: TGCAGCGTTGTTGGGGGGGGTGGGAGCACAGATACGCAGTATTTT
CDR3 protein: CSVVGGGGSTDTQYF

D gene: NA
V gene: TRBV12-3/TRBV12-4
clone size: few
J gene: TRBJ1-2
CDR3 length: 13
CDR3 DNA: TGTGCCAGCACCCCGGGACATAACTATGGCTACACCTTC
CDR3 protein: CASTPGHNYGYTF

D gene: NA
V gene: TRBV12-3/TRBV12-4
clone size: many
J gene: TRBJ2-1
CDR3 length: 11
CDR3 DNA: TGTGCCAGCAGTTTTGGAAATGAGCAGTTCTTC
CDR3 protein: CASSFGNEQFF

D gene: TRBD2
V gene: TRBV2
clone size: few
J gene: TRBJ2-2
CDR3 length: 14
CDR3 DNA: TGTGCCAGCTCTAGGTTAGCGGGAGTTCGGGAGCTGTTTTTT
CDR3 protein: CASSRLAGVRELFF

D gene: TRBD1
V gene: TRBV20-1
clone size: few
J gene: TRBJ1-4
CDR3 length: 16
CDR3 DNA: TGCAGTGCTAGAGATCGTAGAGGGGGCATATGGGAAAAACTGTTTTTT
CDR3 protein: CSARDRRGGIWEKLFF

D gene: NA
V gene: TRBV6-1
clone size: NA
J gene: TRBJ2-1
CDR3 length: 15
CDR3 DNA: TGTGCCAGCAGTGAAGGTCCAGGGTGGGCCAATGAGCAGTTCTTC
CDR3 protein: CASSEGPGWANEQFF

D gene: NA
V gene: TRBV20-1
clone size: many
J gene: TRBJ2-3
CDR3 length: 12
CDR3 DNA: TGCAGTGCAAGGGACTCTGAGAGTACGCAGTATTTT
CDR3 protein: CSARDSESTQYF

D gene: NA
V gene: TRBV29-1
clone size: NA
J gene: TRBJ2-5
CDR3 length: 13
CDR3 DNA: TGCAGCGTTGACCAGGACCTTGGGGAGACCCAGTACTTC
CDR3 protein: CSVDQDLGETQYF

D gene: NA
V gene: TRBV20-1
clone size: once
J gene: TRBJ2-3
CDR3 length: 14
CDR3 DNA: TGCAGTGCTAGAGGGCGGGGAGGATCAGATACGCAGTATTTT
CDR3 protein: CSARGRGGSDTQYF

D gene: NA
V gene: TRBV14
clone size: once
J gene: TRBJ2-5
CDR3 length: 15
CDR3 DNA: TGTGCCAGCAGCCAAGAGCTGGGAATCTGGGAGACCCAGTACTTC
CDR3 protein: CASSQELGIWETQYF

D gene: NA
V gene: TRBV5-1
clone size: few
J gene: TRBJ2-7
CDR3 length: 15
CDR3 DNA: TGCGCCAGCAGCCGGACACTTTTCGGGACCTACGAGCAGTACTTC
CDR3 protein: CASSRTLFGTYEQYF

D gene: TRBD1
V gene: TRBV5-1
clone size: few
J gene: TRBJ1-1
CDR3 length: 18
CDR3 DNA: TGCGCCAGCAGCTTGGACCCCGGACAGGTTTTCAGTAGGACTGAAGCTTTCTTT
CDR3 protein: CASSLDPGQVFSRTEAFF

D gene: TRBD1
V gene: TRBV5-1
clone size: NA
J gene: TRBJ1-2
CDR3 length: 14
CDR3 DNA: TGCGCCAGCAACAAGGACAGGGGACTCAATGGCTACACCTTC
CDR3 protein: CASNKDRGLNGYTF

D gene: NA
V gene: TRBV7-2
clone size: NA
J gene: TRBJ2-7
CDR3 length: 14
CDR3 DNA: TGTGCCAGCAGCACCCTACAGGGATCCTACGAGCAGTACTTC
CDR3 protein: CASSTLQGSYEQYF

D gene: NA
V gene: TRBV12-3/TRBV12-4
clone size: NA
J gene: TRBJ2-3
CDR3 length: 12
CDR3 DNA: TGTGCCAGCAGTTTAGCGATTGATACGCAGTATTTT
CDR3 protein: CASSLAIDTQYF

D gene: NA
V gene: TRBV28
clone size: NA
J gene: TRBJ2-3
CDR3 length: 15
CDR3 DNA: TGTGCCAGCACTGGGGTGGGCCCCACGTCGAATACGCAGTATTTT
CDR3 protein: CASTGVGPTSNTQYF

D gene: NA
V gene: TRBV5-5
clone size: NA
J gene: TRBJ2-5
CDR3 length: 16
CDR3 DNA: TGTGCCAGCAGCTTGGCCACAGGAGGGGGCCAAGAGACCCAGTACTTC
CDR3 protein: CASSLATGGGQETQYF

D gene: NA
V gene: TRBV18
clone size: NA
J gene: TRBJ2-7
CDR3 length: 15
CDR3 DNA: TGTGCCAGCTCACCAACTGACCTTAGCACCTACGAGCAGTACTTC
CDR3 protein: CASSPTDLSTYEQYF

D gene: TRBD1
V gene: TRBV5-1
clone size: NA
J gene: TRBJ1-1
CDR3 length: 13
CDR3 DNA: TGCGCCAGCACGCCACAGGGGGTAACTGAAGCTTTCTTT
CDR3 protein: CASTPQGVTEAFF

D gene: NA
V gene: TRBV28
clone size: NA
J gene: TRBJ2-7
CDR3 length: 14
CDR3 DNA: TGTGCCAGCGGAGAACAGTTTCCCCCCTACGAGCAGTACTTC
CDR3 protein: CASGEQFPPYEQYF

D gene: NA
V gene: TRBV5-1
clone size: NA
J gene: TRBJ2-1
CDR3 length: 16
CDR3 DNA: TGCGCCAGCAGTAACGGGCCCAGTACAATTTACAATGAGCAGTTCTTC
CDR3 protein: CASSNGPSTIYNEQFF

D gene: NA
V gene: TRBV10-3
clone size: NA
J gene: TRBJ1-5
CDR3 length: 12
CDR3 DNA: TGTGCCATCGGAATCCTAAATCAGCCCCAGCATTTT
CDR3 protein: CAIGILNQPQHF

D gene: TRBD2
V gene: TRBV27
clone size: NA
J gene: TRBJ2-1
CDR3 length: 19
CDR3 DNA: TGTGCCAGCAGTTCGATAACGGGACTAGCGGGGGTTTTGACCAATGAGCAGTTCTTC
CDR3 protein: CASSSITGLAGVLTNEQFF

D gene: TRBD1
V gene: TRBV24-1
clone size: NA
J gene: TRBJ2-3
CDR3 length: 17
CDR3 DNA: TGTGCCACCAGTGATTTTAGGACAGGACCTAGCACAGATACGCAGTATTTT
CDR3 protein: CATSDFRTGPSTDTQYF

D gene: NA
V gene: TRBV7-9
clone size: NA
J gene: TRBJ2-7
CDR3 length: 13
CDR3 DNA: TGTGCCAGCACCCTTACAGGTCCGGACGAGCAGTACTTC
CDR3 protein: CASTLTGPDEQYF

D gene: NA
V gene: TRBV20-1
clone size: few
J gene: TRBJ1-2
CDR3 length: 11
CDR3 DNA: TGCAGTGCTAGAGACCCCAGCGGCTACACCTTC
CDR3 protein: CSARDPSGYTF

D gene: TRBD2
V gene: TRBV20-1
clone size: few
J gene: TRBJ2-3
CDR3 length: 14
CDR3 DNA: TGCAGTGCTAGACTAGCGGGAGTGGTTGATACGCAGTATTTT
CDR3 protein: CSARLAGVVDTQYF

D gene: NA
V gene: TRBV7-8
clone size: NA
J gene: TRBJ2-7
CDR3 length: 16
CDR3 DNA: TGTGCCAGCAGCTTAAGGAGGGAAGAAAGCTCCTACGAGCAGTACTTC
CDR3 protein: CASSLRREESSYEQYF

D gene: TRBD2
V gene: TRBV20-1
clone size: few
J gene: TRBJ2-1
CDR3 length: 15
CDR3 DNA: TGCAGTGCTAGAGAAAGCGGGGGGCTTTACAATGAGCAGTTCTTC
CDR3 protein: CSARESGGLYNEQFF

D gene: TRBD2
V gene: TRBV6-1
clone size: few
J gene: TRBJ2-3
CDR3 length: 15
CDR3 DNA: TGTGCCAGCAGCAGACTAGCGGGAGACACAGATACGCAGTATTTT
CDR3 protein: CASSRLAGDTDTQYF

D gene: NA
V gene: TRBV12-3/TRBV12-4
clone size: NA
J gene: TRBJ2-3
CDR3 length: 15
CDR3 DNA: TGTGCCAGCAGTCAATCGGGACTCAACACAGATACGCAGTATTTT
CDR3 protein: CASSQSGLNTDTQYF

D gene: TRBD2
V gene: TRBV5-1
clone size: NA
J gene: TRBJ2-5
CDR3 length: 16
CDR3 DNA: TGCGCCAGCAGCTTGGCCCCAGCGGGGTTACAAGAGACCCAGTACTTC
CDR3 protein: CASSLAPAGLQETQYF

D gene: NA
V gene: TRBV12-3/TRBV12-4
clone size: few
J gene: TRBJ1-6
CDR3 length: 14
CDR3 DNA: TGTGCCAGCAGTTTACACAGGGAGAATTCACCCCTCCACTTT
CDR3 protein: CASSLHRENSPLHF

D gene: NA
V gene: TRBV7-7
clone size: NA
J gene: TRBJ2-3
CDR3 length: 15
CDR3 DNA: TGTGCCAGCAGCTTAGGGACATTTAACACAGATACGCAGTATTTT
CDR3 protein: CASSLGTFNTDTQYF

D gene: NA
V gene: TRBV11-3
clone size: NA
J gene: TRBJ2-1
CDR3 length: 13
CDR3 DNA: TGTGCCAGCAGCTTAGATCGAGCGGATGAGCAGTTCTTC
CDR3 protein: CASSLDRADEQFF

D gene: NA
V gene: TRBV2
clone size: NA
J gene: TRBJ1-5
CDR3 length: 13
CDR3 DNA: TGTGCCAGCAGTGAAGCTGGGTTTGGGCCCCAGCATTTT
CDR3 protein: CASSEAGFGPQHF